The next 4 T cell receptor beta chains were all read from a single sample in a study of cytomegalovirus exposure and HLA in healthy donors. PCR used 60 Vbeta primers and 13 Jbeta primers. Sequencing was performed with immunoSEQ multiplex PCR; in TCRdb, only in-frame clones are kept and a portion is missing. This table has 120,000 or so clones, over 70% appearing once. The sequenced sample consisted of PBMCs. These TCRs come from a female donor in good health and CMV-seropositive.

The J gene is TRBJ2-7, the V gene TRBV9; TRBD2 might be the D (6 bases). Germline V gene lookup returns CDR1 SGDLS and CDR2 YYNGEE. Trimming removed 0 bases from V and 1 base from J, with 11 bases in between. CDR3 size: 15 residues. The CDR3 bases are TGTGCCAGCAGCGTAGGCGCTAGCGAATCCTACGAGCAGTACTTC. Protein sequence: CASSVGASESYEQYF.

CDR3 coding DNA: TGTGCCAGCAGTTACTCCTGGGCCCCCGGTTCACCCCTCCACTTT. It is translated as CASSYSWAPGSPLHF. The gene calls are TRBV6-5 and TRBJ1-6; D gene uncertain. Germline CDR1 MNHEY, CDR2 SVGAGI. Trimming removed 0 bases at V and 9 bases at J, with 12 bases between. The CDR3 sequence is 15 residues long.

This clone was found a few times. The J gene is TRBJ1-5, the V gene TRBV10-2; D is possibly TRBD1 (6 bases). Trimming stripped 6 bases from V and 0 bases from J, with 9 bases between. Per the germline V gene, CDR1 is WSHSY and CDR2 is SAAADI. The CDR3 sequence is 14 residues long. CDR3 sequence (DNA): TGCGCCAGCAGCCCAGGGGATAGCAATCAGCCCCAGCATTTT. This sequence encodes CASSPGDSNQPQHF.

This clone was seen only once. The CDR3 nucleotides read TGTGCCAGCAGCTCGGGACTATATGGTGATGAGCAGTTCTTC. It specifies CASSSGLYGDEQFF. The rearrangement links TRBV7-2 to TRBJ2-1; 7 positions agree with TRBD2. The CDR3 runs 14 residues. The germline V gene encodes CDR1 SGHTA and CDR2 FQGNSA. The V segment lost 4 bases and the J segment 8 bases; nucleotides outside the gene matches: 8.